Reported below is one T cell receptor beta chain. Its antigen is undetermined. The sample originates from a study of identical twins. Findings of the study overall: Insertions were reduced in abundant cord blood beta clonotypes but not in memory repertoires.

TCRdb fed the 5' RACE reads into MiXCR, producing one record per CDR3 protein. The sample includes some 260,000 distinct CDR3 sequences, 11% to 15% seen only once; the top ten take under 9.5%. Trimming took off 3 bases at V and 4 bases at J, with 7 bases between the two ends. CDR1 and CDR2 (germline): LNHNV, YYDKDF (reference sequence). This CDR3 contains 13 residues. The sequence derives from a woman under 30 in good health. The sample was memory (CD45RO+) T cells sorted from blood. The chain combines TRBV15 with TRBJ2-1; maybe TRBD2 (6 bases). CDR3 in DNA: TGTGCCACCAGCAGGGACTATTACAATGAGCAGTTCTTC. Its protein product is CATSRDYYNEQFF.